This T cell receptor beta chain was captured in a study of T cells in Graves' hyperthyroidism and ophthalmopathy (dated by TCRdb to the late 2010s). At the level of the whole study: Peripheral blood samples were taken at initial diagnosis, before any treatment was given. The approximately 98 discovery patients were randomly divided into training and test sets at a 7:3 ratio. To identify TCR V-J signatures that set the groups apart, the researchers used a discovery cohort of 100 or so patients, made up of fewer than 50 with Graves' ophthalmopathy and about 60 with stable Graves' hyperthyroidism. The paper reports TCR Vbeta CDR3 sequencing of roughly 140 peripheral blood samples: some 41 ophthalmopathy, over 70 hyperthyroidism and 17 progressor patients. An independent validation cohort of fewer than 20 hyperthyroidism patients and approximately 16 patients who later progressed to ophthalmopathy tested prospective prediction of ophthalmopathy. Following sampling, methimazole starting at 30 mg daily was given to hyperthyroidism patients, and high-dose intravenous methylprednisolone was given to ophthalmopathy patients. The study also compared thyroid tissue and blood T-cell repertoires from several Graves' hyperthyroidism patients.

In this sample, this clonotype turned up a few times. Its antigen target is currently unknown. Nothing much larger sits one base from this clone, and base qualities are not available. A patient counted as having stable Graves' hyperthyroidism if no progression to ophthalmopathy occurred over 18 months of follow-up. Hyperthyroidism patients were newly diagnosed, had a disease duration of under 2 months, and were aged 18 to 65 years. The study excluded patients with uncontrolled infections, other autoimmune diseases, pregnancy or lactation. Clinical symptoms, serum thyroxine and TRAb, thyroid ultrasound, and orbital computed tomography formed the basis for the diagnoses. Ficoll-Paque density gradient centrifugation was used to isolate PBMCs from around 9.1 ml of fresh peripheral blood. Total RNA was extracted using Trizol reagent, and RNA quality was assessed on an Agilent 2100 Bioanalyzer. TCR beta CDR3 regions were amplified from RNA transcripts. A first-round RT-PCR of the TCR CDR3 used the HTBI primer set with the Qiagen OneStep RT-PCR kit. The libraries were constructed in a second round of multiplex PCR and then size-selected and purified. Paired-end sequencing of the libraries was performed with 100 bp reads on an Illumina HiSeq2000. In the source study's methods: Raw data were processed with SOAPnuke, discarding reads with adapters, uncalled bases, mean Phred below 15, or no exact constant-primer or identifier match. High-quality paired reads were merged with COPE v1.2.5, and unique nucleotide sequences were defined as clonotypes. Clonotypes were aligned to IMGT TRBV, TRBD and TRBJ reference segments using MiTCR v1.1. Only V-J combinations with frequency above 0.0001, covering 98% to 99.2% of repertoires, were analysed. The TCS score was defined as the ratio of F50 (clonal expansion) to E x V (chaos), calculated using BLOSUM62-based TCRdist between CDR3 peptides within each V-J. Welch's t-statistics and random forest reduced roughly 500 V-J features to roughly 13, which were used in a naive Bayes classifier (R e1071). The Morisita-Horn index was used to measure how similar the thyroid and blood repertoires were. TCRdb applied fastp at Q25 and MiXCR to the public reads, then kept only in-frame beta chains. For every CDR3 protein sequence, its rows merge into one entry that carries the most common genes and DNA. TCRdb's processing, not the authors', yielded these V and J calls. A total of around 760,000 distinct CDR3 sequences appear in this sample, under 45% of them only once. More than 25% of the sample goes to the ten largest clones.

Taken from cysteine to phenylalanine, the CDR3 has 14 residues. Only CDR3 DNA remains: 42 bases, in frame from the first base. Here V drops 6 bases and J drops 3 bases, and the junction holds 6 bases not matched to any gene. General study outcomes and caveats: Ophthalmopathy was separated from stable hyperthyroidism by a 13 V-J signature model, with roughly 88% sensitivity and 81% to 82% specificity obtained in cross-validation and 80%/75% obtained in testing. Most expanded thyroid clonotypes (frequency above 0.001) were also found in blood, which suggests that blood repertoires may mirror thyroid immune responses. No statistical method was used to set the sample size in advance, and investigators knew the group allocation. During validation, the model predicted progression to ophthalmopathy a median of about 5.9 months ahead of onset, with around 70% sensitivity and less than 85% specificity.

Sequenced: blood. The receptor was isolated from a woman aged 40-49 years with Graves' hyperthyroidism. The sequence is built from TRBV12-3 or TRBV12-4 and TRBJ2-5, with 8 bases matching TRBD2. This receptor carries the CDR3 CASSRGGRKETQYF. The sequenced DNA: TGTGCCAGCAGCCGGGGGGGGCGGAAAGAGACCCAGTACTTC.